This TCR beta chain appears in the sequencing data of a study of blood T cells in healthy people across ages. This clonotype was seen only a few times. The authors ran a second PCR of about 7 to 11 cycles using a sample-barcoded 5' primer and a J-beta primer mix. TCRdb independently ran MiXCR on the 5' RACE reads; one entry per CDR3 protein. Of 650,000 to 1,000,000 distinct CDR3 sequences in the sample, around 34% were seen once. V gave up 1 base and J gave up 4 bases; unmatched junction bases: 10. Per the germline V gene, CDR1 is SGHAT and CDR2 is FQDESV (reference sequence). The CDR3 loop spans 17 amino acids.

J is TRBJ2-1 and V is TRBV11-1; 7 bases match TRBD2. The sequence was collected from a man younger than 30 in good health. Sequencing used blood. CDR3 coding DNA: TGTGCCAGCAGCTTAGTGGCCCCAGCGGGGCATTACAATGAGCAGTTCTTC. Protein product: CASSLVAPAGHYNEQFF.